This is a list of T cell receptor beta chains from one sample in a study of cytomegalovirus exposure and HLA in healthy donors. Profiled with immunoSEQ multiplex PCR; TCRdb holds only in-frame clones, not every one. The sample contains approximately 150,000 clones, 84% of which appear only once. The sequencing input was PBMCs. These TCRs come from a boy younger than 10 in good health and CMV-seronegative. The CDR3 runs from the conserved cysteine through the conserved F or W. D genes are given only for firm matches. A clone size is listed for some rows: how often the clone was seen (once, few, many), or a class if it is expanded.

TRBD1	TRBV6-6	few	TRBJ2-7	CASSKGQGLDEQYF	TGTGCCAGCAGCAAGGGACAGGGGCTCGACGAGCAGTACTTC
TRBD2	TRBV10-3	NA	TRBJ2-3	CAISLGLAGAGVTDTQYF	TGTGCCATCAGCCTAGGACTAGCGGGGGCTGGCGTTACAGATACGCAGTATTTT
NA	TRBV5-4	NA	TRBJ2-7	CASSPGLSYEQYF	TGTGCCAGCAGCCCGGGACTTTCCTACGAGCAGTACTTC
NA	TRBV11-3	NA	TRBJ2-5	CASSLVTGGKETQYF	TGTGCCAGCAGCTTAGTCACCGGGGGAAAAGAGACCCAGTACTTC
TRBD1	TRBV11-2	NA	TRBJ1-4	CASSLDRAATNEKLFF	TGTGCCAGCAGCTTGGACAGGGCTGCAACTAATGAAAAACTGTTTTTT
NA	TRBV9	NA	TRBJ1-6	CASSVGGAAGALLHF	TGTGCCAGCAGCGTAGGCGGGGCCGCGGGAGCACTCCTCCACTTT
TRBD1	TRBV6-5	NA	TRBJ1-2	CASRSLGQGRGGYTF	TGTGCCAGCAGATCCCTCGGACAGGGACGAGGAGGCTACACCTTC
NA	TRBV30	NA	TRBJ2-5	CAGGPRGRGIQETQYF	TGTGCCGGCGGCCCCAGGGGGCGGGGGATCCAAGAGACCCAGTACTTC
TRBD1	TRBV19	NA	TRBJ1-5	CASSIAGRGRPQPQHF	TGTGCCAGTAGTATAGCCGGCAGGGGGCGTCCCCAGCCCCAGCATTTT
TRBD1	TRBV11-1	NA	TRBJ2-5	CASTLTGSRETQYF	TGTGCCAGCACTTTGACAGGGTCCAGGGAGACCCAGTACTTC
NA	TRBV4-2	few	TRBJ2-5	CASSQDGGNQETQYF	TGTGCCAGCAGCCAAGATGGCGGTAACCAAGAGACCCAGTACTTC
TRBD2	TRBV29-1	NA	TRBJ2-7	CSVEGGGSGSRSEQYF	TGCAGCGTTGAAGGGGGGGGAAGCGGGAGTCGAAGTGAGCAGTACTTC
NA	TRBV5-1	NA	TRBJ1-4	CASSQWEGDEKLFF	TGCGCCAGCAGCCAATGGGAGGGGGATGAAAAACTGTTTTTT
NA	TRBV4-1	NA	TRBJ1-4	CASTLRTENEKLFF	TGCGCCAGCACCCTCCGGACAGAGAATGAAAAACTGTTTTTT
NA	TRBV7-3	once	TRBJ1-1	CASSPRRQDTEAFF	TGTGCCAGCAGCCCCCGAAGACAGGACACTGAAGCTTTCTTT
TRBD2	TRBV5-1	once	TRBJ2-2	CASSLRRGDSGRNTGELFF	TGCGCCAGCAGCTTGCGGCGGGGGGATAGCGGGAGGAACACCGGGGAGCTGTTTTTT
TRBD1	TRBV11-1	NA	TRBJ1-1	CASSGRQGNTEAFF	TGTGCCAGCAGCGGAAGACAGGGGAACACTGAAGCTTTCTTT
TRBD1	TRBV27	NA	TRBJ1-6	CASSLQGASHNSPLHF	TGTGCCAGCAGTTTACAGGGGGCCTCTCATAATTCACCCCTCCACTTT
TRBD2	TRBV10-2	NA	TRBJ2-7	CASSEYGRAYEQYF	TGCGCCAGCAGTGAGTACGGGAGGGCCTACGAGCAGTACTTC
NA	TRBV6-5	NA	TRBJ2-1	CASSSGEKRNNEQFF	TGTGCCAGCAGTTCGGGGGAAAAGAGGAACAATGAGCAGTTCTTC
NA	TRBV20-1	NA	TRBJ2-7	CSAPGAYEQYF	TGCAGTGCCCCGGGGGCCTACGAGCAGTACTTC
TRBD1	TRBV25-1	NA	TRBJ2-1	CASSDTGQTYNNEQFF	TGTGCCAGCAGCGACACGGGACAGACCTATAACAATGAGCAGTTCTTC
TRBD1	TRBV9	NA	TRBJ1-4	CASSGSGDRGRPATRKLFF	TGTGCCAGCAGCGGTTCGGGGGACAGAGGCCGCCCGGCCACTCGAAAACTGTTTTTT
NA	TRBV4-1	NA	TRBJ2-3	CASSQDEGGVTDTQYF	TGCGCCAGCAGCCAAGACGAGGGCGGGGTCACAGATACGCAGTATTTT
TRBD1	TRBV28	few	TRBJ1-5	CASRKGQVNQPQHF	TGTGCCAGCAGGAAGGGACAGGTTAATCAGCCCCAGCATTTT
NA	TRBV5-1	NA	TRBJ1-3	CASSLAQGGSGNTIYF	TGCGCCAGCAGCTTGGCACAGGGTGGGTCTGGAAACACCATATATTTT
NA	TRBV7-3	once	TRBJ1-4	CASSPTGRVVNEKLFF	TGTGCCAGCAGCCCCACCGGGCGGGTCGTTAATGAAAAACTGTTTTTT
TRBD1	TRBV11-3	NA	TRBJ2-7	CASSSGTGFRTYEQYF	TGTGCCAGCAGTTCAGGGACAGGGTTTAGGACCTACGAGCAGTACTTC
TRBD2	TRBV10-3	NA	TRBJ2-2	CAIRRLTSGASNTGELFF	TGTGCCATCAGAAGATTGACTAGCGGAGCTTCGAACACCGGGGAGCTGTTTTTT
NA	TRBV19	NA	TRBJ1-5	CASGGWLRQPQHF	TGTGCCAGCGGGGGGTGGCTTCGTCAGCCCCAGCATTTT
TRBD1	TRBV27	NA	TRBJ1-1	CASSLNARGLPEAFF	TGTGCCAGCAGTTTAAACGCCAGGGGGCTTCCTGAAGCTTTCTTT
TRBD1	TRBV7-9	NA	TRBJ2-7	CASSSRTGPYEQYF	TGTGCCAGCAGCTCTAGGACAGGCCCCTACGAGCAGTACTTC
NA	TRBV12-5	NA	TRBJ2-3	CASGLPRADTQYF	TGTGCTAGTGGTTTGCCCCGAGCAGATACGCAGTATTTT
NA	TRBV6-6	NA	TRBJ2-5	CAGQKNPKETQYF	TGTGCCGGACAGAAAAACCCTAAAGAGACCCAGTACTTC
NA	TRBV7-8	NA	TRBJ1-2	CASSLGTSQDGYTF	TGTGCCAGCAGCTTAGGAACATCCCAGGATGGCTACACCTTC
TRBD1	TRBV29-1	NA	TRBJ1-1	CSVEGGTDRRNTEAFF	TGCAGCGTTGAGGGCGGGACAGATAGACGAAACACTGAAGCTTTCTTT
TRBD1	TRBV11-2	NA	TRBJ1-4	CASSRIFRDRGPELFF	TGTGCCAGCAGCCGAATATTCCGGGACAGGGGGCCCGAACTGTTTTTT
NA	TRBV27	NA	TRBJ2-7	CASSLARGSSYEQYF	TGTGCCAGCAGCCTGGCCCGGGGGAGCTCCTACGAGCAGTACTTC
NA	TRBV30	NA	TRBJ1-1	CAWSANMNTEAFF	TGTGCCTGGAGTGCCAACATGAACACTGAAGCTTTCTTT
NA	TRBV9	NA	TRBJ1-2	CASSTVQGYGYTF	TGTGCCAGCAGCACCGTTCAGGGTTATGGCTACACCTTC
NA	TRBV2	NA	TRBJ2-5	CASIVGGLVETQYF	TGTGCCAGCATAGTTGGAGGTTTGGTGGAGACCCAGTACTTC
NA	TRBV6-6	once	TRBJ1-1	CASNRGMNTEAFF	TGTGCCAGCAATCGGGGGATGAACACTGAAGCTTTCTTT